This T cell receptor beta chain was identified in a study of beta chain features in type 1 diabetes. With respect to this clone: Its specificity is unknown.

The study reverse transcribed the entire isolated RNA, so it sequenced expressed TCRB transcripts. Libraries were prepared by immunoSEQ multiplex PCR; TCRdb keeps only in-frame clonotypes and omits some of them. The sample lists roughly 400,000 clones; over 8.5% were seen once. The CDR3 covers 14 residues. The junction had 4 bases not matched to a gene; V was cut back by 5 bases and J by 7 bases. Per germline, CDR1 SNHLY and CDR2 FYNNEI. Study-level points and caveats: Researchers report that Type 1 diabetes patients had moderately but significantly shorter TCRB CDR3s across all four CD4+ subsets. Reduced insertions and increased deletions marked VDJ junctions in type 1 diabetes patients.

Sorted populations all exceeded 98% purity. V is TRBV2 and J is TRBJ1-5; 11 nucleotides agree with TRBD1. The material sequenced was central memory CD4+ T cells from blood. This clonotype originated in a young man with type 1 diabetes. The CDR3 DNA follows: TGTGCCAGCAGTCCTGGGACAGGGGGACAGCCCCAGCATTTT. The encoded protein is CASSPGTGGQPQHF. Combining the CDR3 with reference TRBV2 and TRBJ1-5 gives the whole variable domain EPEVTQTPSHQVTQMGQEVILRCVPISNHLYFYWYRQILGQKVEFLVSFYNNEISEKSEIFDDQFSVERPDGSNFTLKIRSTKLEDSAMYFCASSPGTGGQPQHFGDGTRLSIL.